This T cell receptor beta chain stems from a study of cytomegalovirus exposure and HLA in healthy donors (dated by TCRdb to about 2017). Some background on the complete study: In an earlier analysis of roughly 500 of the donors, around 300 Gb of sequence data and approximately 100 million unique TCR beta sequences from 180 million or so T cells were reported. Class I and class II HLA loci were covered by the typing at four-digit resolution. A later analysis re-analyzed previously published TCR beta repertoires from about 600 donors and added high-resolution HLA genotyping to study TCR occurrence patterns. Of the 398 genotyped donors, over 80% were placed in the genetic ancestry cluster associated with self-reported Caucasian donors. Approximately 310 gigabases of sequencing data and tens of millions of unique TCR sequences were included in an early release covering several hundred HLA-typed donors. An earlier analysis of fewer than 750 of the donors used high-throughput TCR beta sequencing to judge whether each TCR beta V gene segment behaved as functional or pseudogenic. The study combined high-throughput TCR immunosequencing, statistical association of individual TCRs with disease status, and machine learning to predict cytomegalovirus infection status. Roughly 5 DR-DQ haplotypes were handled as single units for association and clustering, since linkage in the cohort was strong. The study was designed to test whether signatures of past pathogen exposure could be identified by cataloging public T cell receptors. Besides the first cohort of 666 subjects, a separate validation cohort made up of over 100 different subjects was used. Every discovery cohort repertoire had been produced on one sequencing platform. On average, around 240,000 unique TCR beta nucleotide sequences were sequenced per donor among a few hundred genotyped donors of the cohort, with roughly 20% of those sequences being non-productive. Donor age, sex, ethnicity and CMV serostatus were compiled alongside the repertoire data. Typing coverage varied by locus: roughly 629-640 donors for A, B, C, DRB1 and DQB1; approximately 520 for DQA1; about 570 for DPA1; approximately 450 for DPB1. In the later analysis, no new phenotypic data were used to find candidate immune exposures; instead, reliance was placed on TCR beta sequences and their occurrence across donors. A later genetic analysis took genome-wide SNP genotypes for about 65% of the 666 donors and used that subset as a discovery cohort. Using immunosequencing, the study profiled T cell repertoires from 666 subjects and related those repertoires to cytomegalovirus serostatus. What the work shows at the level of the full study, not this receptor alone: Roughly uniform sequencing depth across donors was assumed in presence/absence analyses, although this assumption may not hold. The 87-base-pair reads could not distinguish some IMGT-functional V segments, including TRBV6-2 and TRBV6-3, so those segments were excluded. Cytomegalovirus status was reported to be diagnosed by the classifier with high specificity and sensitivity in both the original and validation cohorts. In a later analysis, 15,000 to 20,000 TCR beta sequences were associated with specific HLA alleles at a false discovery rate of 0.05. Several of the top co-occurrence clusters appeared to be linked to parvovirus B19, influenza, CMV and Epstein-Barr virus, according to a later analysis. CMV serostatus was the only immune exposure information available for the cohort. The authors suggested that the approach could potentially be extended to other disease states and immunological phenotypes. The study gave a list of about 160 TCR beta chains associated with cytomegalovirus. A later analysis found that HLA-associated TCR beta chains were more clonally expanded and had lower generation probabilities than equally common non-associated chains. Three of the identified cytomegalovirus-associated TCR beta chains were confirmed in vitro to be specific for cytomegalovirus antigens. Correlated functional status among segregating V segments might reflect linkage disequilibrium, but an unknown experimental factor could not be ruled out. This cohort had only TCR beta chains sequenced, and the lack of alpha or paired-chain data limited which features could be detected. In a later analysis, most CMV-associated TCR beta chains were found to appear HLA-restricted, with HLA associations seemingly driven largely by CMV exposure. In a later analysis, TCR association rates were found to vary across HLA loci, with the most associated TCRs seen for DRB1 alleles and the fewest for HLA-C alleles. Because HLA typing was unavailable for some donors at each locus, only the typed subset was used in association tests. An earlier analysis of approximately 540 of the donors showed that most TCR beta V segments appeared in productive rearrangements either about 90% or about 30% of the time, which broadly matched IMGT annotations. A further reported finding was that TCR beta sequences accurately predicted the HLA-A and HLA-B alleles for most subjects in the first cohort. When HLA alleles, especially DR and DQ, strongly co-occurred, attributing TCR associations to individual alleles was difficult. Most TCR sequences were seen in very few donors, while some public TCRs were found in many individuals. The sequencing pipeline was judged likely to have produced a cluster of highly shared sequence variants as a technical artifact. Over 15 rarely observed V segments, including chromosome 9 orphons, were excluded from the earlier analysis of several hundred of the donors because counts were too low. An association between a missense DCLRE1C variant and V-gene and J-gene trimming of TCR beta chains was found in a later genetic analysis and replicated in an independent cohort. In a later genetic analysis, fewer N-insertions in productive TCRs were reported among donors in an Asian-associated ancestry cluster than the roughly 700-donor mean.

The cohort comprised some 680 healthy bone marrow donors. All cohort members were sampled while nominally healthy, although unrecorded immune exposures were likely present. The donor was CMV seronegative and was included in the group of about 350 seronegative cohort members. Every donor gave a peripheral blood sample, and the peripheral blood mononuclear cells from that sample were used for TCR beta sequencing. Genomic DNA extraction from the blood cell samples was performed with the Qiagen DNeasy Blood Extraction Kit. CDR1 and CDR2, per the germline V gene, are SGHTA and FQGNSA. The CDR3 covers 14 residues, taking in both the cysteine and the phenylalanine. CDR3 DNA only is kept here, 42 bases in frame from base 1. The V end gives up 1 base and the J end 5 bases, leaving 3 bases in the junction not matched to a gene. This clone was seen a handful of times. The antigen it recognizes is unknown. Within one base of it there is no much larger clone, and no base qualities were kept.

Preparation of the library involved the immunoSEQ multiplex PCR assay. For the multiplex PCR, a mixture combining 60 forward primers for TCR Vbeta segments and 13 reverse primers for TCR Jbeta segments was used. The CDR3 region of rearranged TCR beta genes was amplified from genomic DNA with a multiplex PCR assay. On the Illumina HiSeq System, the amplified TCR beta libraries were sequenced as 87-base-pair reads. In the source study's methods: In a later analysis, around 80 million unique TCR beta chains were counted across the roughly 670 repertoires, and roughly 10 million of these chains were shared by at least two donors. Raw reads were error-corrected and collapsed into unique sequences by a nearest-neighbor algorithm in which closely related sequences were merged to remove PCR and sequencing errors. Alignment of CDR3 sequences to IMGT reference sequences was used to assign V, D and J gene segments. For a sequence to be retained, at least a six-nucleotide match to both a V gene segment and a J gene segment was required. Rearrangements were classified as productive when the CDR3 lacked stop codons and remained in frame with V and J, and all other rearrangements were classified as non-productive. Following IMGT convention, CDR3 was defined as the stretch from the second conserved V-encoded cysteine up to the conserved J-encoded phenylalanine. Sequences without an unambiguous match to a single V gene segment were excluded from the earlier analysis of 500 to 700 of the donors. An earlier analysis of several hundred of the donors called V segments functional above 56.7% productive rearrangements and segregating when the between-donor standard deviation exceeded 5%. A statistical classification framework was built for diagnosing cytomegalovirus status from the catalog of TCR beta chain sequences. A later analysis assigned V and J genes by comparing TCR nucleotide sequences with IMGT/GENE-DB human TR gene sequences. In a later analysis, CDR3 sequences and most-parsimonious VDJ recombination scenarios were assigned using the TCRdist pipeline. In a later analysis, each TCR beta chain was defined by its CDR3 amino acid sequence together with its V-gene family, and reads lacking a unique V-gene family were excluded. A later analysis removed 592 highly shared, low-generation-probability nucleotide sequences to deal with suspected cross-contamination and a sequencing artifact. A later analysis calculated a clonal expansion index for each public chain from normalized within-repertoire ranks of inferred template counts. In a later analysis, generation probabilities were computed using a VDJ recombination model fitted to out-of-frame rearrangements, and the results were checked against IGoR. Hypergeometric tests were used in a later analysis to score TCR-TCR, TCR-HLA and TCR-CMV co-occurrence, with a repertoire-size bias correction applied to the TCR pairs. A later analysis estimated false discovery rates by permuting HLA or CMV assignments 20 times. A later analysis grouped co-occurring TCRs with DBSCAN, adding TCRdist sequence similarity when clustering within HLA-allele-positive subsets. Repertoires with fewer than 30,000 or more than 120,000 public chains were left out of co-occurrence clustering, as were about 5 repertoires with anomalous nucleotide sharing. TCRdb took this table from immuneACCESS and kept in-frame rearrangements with V and J called. Such tables lack part of the clones; where checked against another copy, unresolved V genes explain under half of the gap, and the rest is unexplained. The V and J calls and clone size are taken from that table; D and trimming were inferred from the DNA. The table for this sample lists about 120,000 clones; around 10% of them were counted only once. The ten largest clones capture approximately 3% of the sample.

The sample consisted of PBMCs. This clonotype originated in a man aged 25 to 45 in good health and CMV-seronegative. This chain is built from TRBV7-2 and TRBJ1-2; TRBD1 matches 8 bases in the middle. The nucleotide sequence reads as follows: TGTGCCAGCAGCTTAGATACAGGGGGGTATGGCTACACCTTC. It is translated as CASSLDTGGYGYTF.